A selection of T cell receptor beta chains follows, all from one sample in a study of memory CD4+ T cells and cytomegalovirus serostatus. Sequencing was performed with immunoSEQ multiplex PCR; in TCRdb, only in-frame clones are kept and a portion is missing. The sample shows about 59,000 clones, over 60% of them seen only once. Sequenced: memory CD4+ T cells from blood. The receptor set was obtained from an adult in good health and CMV-seronegative. Some clones in this sample may be carry-over from other donors' samples. Each CDR3 is given with its conserved first and last residue. The order of the fields is CDR3 protein, CDR3 DNA, D gene, clone size, J gene, V gene. A D gene is named only where the DNA matches it firmly. Size values are once, few and many counts, or a class for expanded clones, and some rows have none.

CASSRVRGPGANVLTF | TGTGCCAGCTCACGGGTGAGGGGCCCTGGGGCCAACGTCCTGACTTTC | NA | NA | TRBJ2-6 | TRBV18
CASSFGAGTGAYEQYF | TGTGCCAGCAGCTTCGGGGCCGGGACAGGGGCCTACGAGCAGTACTTC | TRBD1 | NA | TRBJ2-7 | TRBV7-8
CASSQDLWNEQFF | TGTGCCAGCAGCCAAGATCTTTGGAATGAGCAGTTCTTC | NA | NA | TRBJ2-1 | TRBV4-2
CASSLVEGGASGYTF | TGTGCCAGCAGCTTAGTGGAAGGGGGGGCGAGTGGCTACACCTTC | NA | NA | TRBJ1-2 | TRBV7-6
CASSPPNRGQGSNTGELFF | TGTGCCAGCTCACCACCGAACAGGGGGCAAGGCTCGAACACCGGGGAGCTGTTTTTT | TRBD1 | NA | TRBJ2-2 | TRBV18
CASSEGTGGQTEKLFF | TGTGCCAGCAGTGAAGGGACAGGGGGTCAAACTGAAAAACTGTTTTTT | TRBD1 | once | TRBJ1-4 | TRBV2
CASSYQTVRNEKLFF | TGTGCCAGCAGTTACCAGACCGTCCGGAATGAAAAACTGTTTTTT | NA | NA | TRBJ1-4 | TRBV6-6
CSVERGQGMADTQYF | TGCAGCGTTGAAAGGGGACAGGGGATGGCAGATACGCAGTATTTT | TRBD1 | NA | TRBJ2-3 | TRBV29-1
CSVGLRDTQYF | TGCAGCGTTGGACTACGGGATACGCAGTATTTT | NA | once | TRBJ2-3 | TRBV29-1
CASSLGLNIGDTQYF | TGTGCCAGCAGTTTAGGACTTAACATCGGGGATACGCAGTATTTT | NA | NA | TRBJ2-3 | TRBV28
CASSPLVGRDAPYEQYF | TGTGCCAGCAGTCCCCTCGTGGGGCGGGATGCCCCCTACGAGCAGTACTTC | NA | NA | TRBJ2-7 | TRBV11-2
CASSSLRGQFSGANVLTF | TGTGCCAGCAGCTCGTTGAGGGGACAGTTTTCTGGGGCCAACGTCCTGACTTTC | TRBD1 | few | TRBJ2-6 | TRBV7-9
CASSALETAQETQYF | TGTGCCAGCAGCGCACTCGAGACAGCCCAAGAGACCCAGTACTTC | NA | NA | TRBJ2-5 | TRBV14
CASSPRDSNYGYTF | TGTGCCAGCTCACCTAGGGACAGTAACTATGGCTACACCTTC | TRBD1 | NA | TRBJ1-2 | TRBV18
CATREGGAVGRSYGYTF | TGTGCCACCAGAGAGGGGGGGGCGGTAGGCCGCAGCTATGGCTACACCTTC | NA | NA | TRBJ1-2 | TRBV28
CASSPESGGRGNGQFF | TGTGCCAGCTCACCCGAGTCGGGCGGGAGGGGCAATGGGCAGTTCTTC | TRBD2 | once | TRBJ2-1 | TRBV18
CASSQDLDLTRGYGYTF | TGCGCCAGCAGCCAAGATTTGGACCTTACTCGGGGCTATGGCTACACCTTC | NA | once | TRBJ1-2 | TRBV4-3
CASTTGLAGAYNEQFF | TGTGCCAGCACCACAGGACTAGCGGGAGCCTACAATGAGCAGTTCTTC | TRBD2 | NA | TRBJ2-1 | TRBV7-2
CASSPGQGFAGELFF | TGTGCCAGCTCACCCGGACAGGGGTTCGCCGGGGAGCTGTTTTTT | TRBD1 | NA | TRBJ2-2 | TRBV18
CASSQAWTGAFF | TGTGCCAGCAGCCAAGCCTGGACGGGAGCTTTCTTT | NA | NA | TRBJ1-1 | TRBV14
CSATLGANYGYTF | TGCAGCGCAACATTGGGGGCCAACTATGGCTACACCTTC | NA | NA | TRBJ1-2 | TRBV29-1
CASSEWGGRSNSPLHF | TGTGCCAGCAGTGAATGGGGAGGCCGCAGTAATTCACCCCTCCACTTT | NA | NA | TRBJ1-6 | TRBV2
CAWRPPATDTQYF | TGTGCCTGGAGGCCCCCGGCCACAGATACGCAGTATTTT | NA | NA | TRBJ2-3 | TRBV30
CASSLVLTSGKNIQYF | TGTGCCAGCAGCTTAGTGCTTACTAGCGGCAAAAACATTCAGTACTTC | TRBD2 | few | TRBJ2-4 | TRBV11-2
CASSPGHLSGNTIYF | TGTGCCAGCAGCCCAGGACATCTCTCTGGAAACACCATATATTTT | NA | NA | TRBJ1-3 | TRBV5-6
CASSLNQKTQYF | TGTGCCAGCAGTTTAAATCAGAAGACCCAGTACTTC | NA | NA | TRBJ2-5 | TRBV28
CASSFWDRGSEQYF | TGTGCCAGCAGCTTCTGGGACAGGGGTTCCGAGCAGTACTTC | TRBD1 | NA | TRBJ2-7 | TRBV5-6
CARGDSYTEAFF | TGTGCCAGGGGGGACAGTTACACTGAAGCTTTCTTT | TRBD1 | NA | TRBJ1-1 | TRBV2
CASSSYRGNTEAFF | TGTGCCAGCAGTTCTTACAGGGGGAACACTGAAGCTTTCTTT | TRBD1 | NA | TRBJ1-1 | TRBV6-5
CASRVIWTGSYYGYTF | TGCGCCAGCAGAGTTATTTGGACAGGTTCATATTATGGCTACACCTTC | TRBD1 | NA | TRBJ1-2 | TRBV10-1
CASSRFGNTEAFF | TGTGCCAGTAGCAGGTTCGGGAACACTGAAGCTTTCTTT | NA | NA | TRBJ1-1 | TRBV19